The rows below give T cell receptor beta chains drawn from one sample of a study of blood T cells in healthy people across ages. TCRdb used MiXCR to reprocess the 5' RACE reads, holding one entry per CDR3 protein. The sample comprises about 570,000 distinct CDR3 sequences, 27% of which are singletons, and about 18% rests with the top ten. Sequences were obtained from blood. Receptors originate from a woman between 65 and 79 years old in good health. CDR3s include the opening cysteine and the closing phenylalanine or tryptophan.

V gene	CDR3 protein
TRBV10-3	CAISAGGVSDTQYF
TRBV19	CASSPLVDRGSSTNEKLFF
TRBV7-9	CASSLNQGSGNEQFF
TRBV6-1	CASRNDRTVRNSPLHF
TRBV19	CASSGLARGHTDTQYF
TRBV4-2	CASSQDDEGGEQFF
TRBV15	CATSRSQERKLFF
TRBV11-3	CASSLSDRGNIQYF
TRBV2	CASKGLRPTNEQFF
TRBV2	CASSEYREGTQYF
TRBV12-5	CASATTQNTEAFF
TRBV5-1	CASSLGTETETQYF
TRBV7-2	CASSSHGASLTEAFF
TRBV7-9	CASSPLQGPHGYTF
TRBV6-5	CASSFYRGPDQYF
TRBV6-5	CASTKTGVYEQYF